The 28 T cell receptor beta chains below were found in one sample sequenced in a study of blood T cell repertoires in COVID-19. Repertoires were generated with immunoSEQ multiplex PCR, while TCRdb's copy carries only in-frame clones and drops some. The table has 130,000 to 150,000 clones, around 86% seen once; the top ten hold roughly 37%. The material sequenced was peripheral blood. Receptor source: a man aged 45 to 65 who had recovered from COVID-19.

The genes are TRBV5-1 and TRBJ2-5; 14 nucleotides match TRBD2. Trimming cost V 3 bases and J 5 bases; bases outside gene matches: 9. Germline CDR1 reads SGHRS; CDR2 reads YFSETQ. The CDR3 extends over 17 amino acids. This chain's CDR3 is CASSSTSGGAGVETQYF. The DNA of the CDR3 is TGCGCCAGCAGCTCGACTAGCGGGGGGGCCGGAGTGGAGACCCAGTACTTC.

The chain couples TRBV6-1 to TRBJ1-5; no reliable D call. Germline loops: CDR1 MNHNS, CDR2 SASEGT. V was shortened by 1 base and J by 6 bases, with 7 bases between the two germline ends. The length of the CDR3 is 13 residues. The CDR3 protein is CASSEGEGQPQHF. The CDR3 DNA is TGTGCCAGCAGTGAAGGTGAGGGTCAGCCCCAGCATTTT.

This rearrangement joins TRBV5-1 to TRBJ1-1, with no clear D. CDR3 size: 14 residues. Trimming cost V 4 bases and J 3 bases, with 13 bases left between them. Germline CDR1 is SGHRS and CDR2 is YFSETQ. CDR3 nucleotides: TGCGCCAGCAGCCTGACTCAGACGTACACTGAAGCTTTCTTT. Translated, it gives CASSLTQTYTEAFF.

The rearrangement uses TRBV6-2 or TRBV6-3 and TRBJ2-7; TRBD1 aligns across 9 bases. There are 15 residues in the CDR3. Germline trimming cut 2 bases from V and 5 bases from J; bases unmatched to any gene: 7. Germline V lookup: CDR1 MNHEY, CDR2 SVGEGT. The CDR3 is CASSYGPRTGDEQYF. The CDR3 region has the DNA TGTGCCAGCAGTTACGGACCGAGGACAGGGGACGAGCAGTACTTC.

The chain links TRBV5-6 to TRBJ1-5; 7 nucleotides agree with TRBD1. The CDR3 is 17 residues long. Germline values: CDR1 SGHDT, CDR2 YYEEEE. The trim removed 0 bases at V and 5 bases at J, leaving 11 bases unmatched. In nucleotides, the CDR3 is TGTGCCAGCAGCTTGGCCGGCAGGGGGAGTTCATATCAGCCCCAGCATTTT. This gives the protein CASSLAGRGSSYQPQHF.

The rearrangement uses TRBV7-9 and TRBJ1-5, with D possibly being TRBD1 (6 bases). The CDR3 covers 15 residues. Looked up from germline, CDR1 is SEHNR and CDR2 is FQNEAQ (reference sequence). V gave up 0 bases and J gave up 8 bases, with 14 bases separating them. Written as DNA, the CDR3 is TGTGCCAGCAGCTTAGCGGGGGCTTCAGGGGAGCCCCAGCATTTT. It yields the protein CASSLAGASGEPQHF.

The chain joins TRBV6-6 to TRBJ2-7; D is possibly TRBD1 (5 bases). The V end was cut by 6 bases, the J end by 3 bases, with 9 bases between. There are 12 residues in the CDR3. From germline, CDR1 is MNHNY and CDR2 SVGAGI (reference sequence). The DNA of the CDR3 is TGTGCCAGCAGACAGGACAACTACGAGCAGTACTTC. Protein: CASRQDNYEQYF.

The V call is TRBV5-6, the J call TRBJ2-1; the match to TRBD2 covers 10 bases. The CDR3 contains 14 residues. CDR1 is SGHDT, CDR2 YYEEEE, per germline. V was pared by 5 bases and J by 5 bases, with 4 bases of the junction left unmatched. CDR3 region: CASRQRGGHNEQFF. DNA of the CDR3: TGTGCCAGCAGACAGCGGGGGGGCCACAATGAGCAGTTCTTC.

The CDR3 loop reads CASSLRTVNTGELFF. CDR3 bases: TGTGCCAGCAGCCTTCGGACAGTGAACACCGGGGAGCTGTTTTTT. V and J are TRBV7-2 and TRBJ2-2; TRBD1 is a possible D gene (6 bases). The V end lost 5 bases, the J end lost 1 base, and 11 bases lay between the germline ends. In germline, CDR1 is SGHTA, CDR2 FQGNSA. CDR3 length: 15 amino acids.

This clone turned up a few times. This rearrangement joins TRBV5-8 to TRBJ1-2; 10 nucleotides match TRBD1. CDR1 is SGHTS and CDR2 is YDEGEE in the germline V gene. Trimming at V came to 3 bases and at J to 1 base, leaving 12 bases not matched to a gene. The CDR3 contains 18 residues. The CDR3 loop reads CASSSYPGTGVINYGYTF. The CDR3, as DNA: TGTGCCAGCAGCTCTTATCCCGGGACAGGGGTAATTAACTATGGCTACACCTTC.

This chain uses TRBV19 with TRBJ1-1; tentative D call: TRBD1 (6 bases). The V end lost 3 bases, the J end lost 4 bases, and 9 bases lay between the germline ends. The CDR3 consists of 13 residues. The germline CDR1 and CDR2 sequences are LNHDA and SQIVND (reference sequence). The chain's CDR3 is CASSIFRGTEAFF. The CDR3 DNA follows: TGTGCCAGTAGTATCTTCAGGGGCACTGAAGCTTTCTTT.

This clone was recorded once. V gene TRBV5-4 combines with J gene TRBJ1-2; 7 bases are shared with TRBD1. This CDR3 contains 17 residues. The ends lost 0 bases at V and 4 bases at J; junction bases unmatched: 12. The germline V gene has CDR1 SGHNT and CDR2 YYREEE (reference sequence). The CDR3, as DNA: TGTGCCAGCAGCTTGGGGATGAGTCAGGGGGACCGCTATGGCTACACCTTC. Amino acids: CASSLGMSQGDRYGYTF.

The genes are TRBV6-2 or TRBV6-3 and TRBJ1-2; TRBD1 aligns across 8 bases. Trimming cost V 5 bases and J 5 bases; bases outside gene matches: 7. Germline loops: CDR1 MNHEY, CDR2 SVGEGT. The length of the CDR3 is 14 residues. The CDR3 DNA sequence: TGTGCCAGCAGTCCCGAAGGACAGGGTTATGGCTACACCTTC. Protein: CASSPEGQGYGYTF.

The J gene is TRBJ1-6, the V gene TRBV5-1; D is possibly TRBD1 (5 bases). Germline lookup yields CDR1 SGHRS and CDR2 YFSETQ. This CDR3 contains 16 residues. Trimming took 0 bases from V and 7 from J, leaving 14 bases between them. The CDR3 DNA is TGCGCCAGCAGCTTGGCCGCCGGGGGTCACAATTCACCCCTCCACTTT. As protein: CASSLAAGGHNSPLHF.

The V call is TRBV5-6, the J call TRBJ1-2; TRBD1 might be the D (6 bases). The CDR3 covers 18 residues. Deletions cut 3 bases from V and 3 bases from J, with 24 bases between. From germline, CDR1 is SGHDT and CDR2 YYEEEE. This CDR3 is CASSSLPGQRPFDYGYTF. The DNA for the CDR3 is TGTGCCAGCAGCTCACTACCGGGACAACGCCCCTTTGACTATGGCTACACCTTC. Full variable domain (outside the CDR3, taken from reference TRBV5-6 and TRBJ1-2): DAGVTQSPTHLIKTRGQQVTLRCSPKSGHDTVSWYQQALGQGPQFIFQYYEEEERQRGNFPDRFSGHQFPNYSSELNVNALLLGDSALYLCASSSLPGQRPFDYGYTFGSGTRLTVV.

This chain joins TRBV12-3 or TRBV12-4 and TRBJ2-1, with 8 nucleotides matching TRBD1. CDR3 length: 13 residues. The V and J ends lost 4 bases and 7 bases, in that order; junction bases with no gene match: 3. The CDR3 DNA is TGTGCCAGCAGTTCGGACAGGGTAAATGAGCAGTTCTTC. Translated, it gives CASSSDRVNEQFF.

V and J are TRBV19 and TRBJ1-5; TRBD1 might be the D (5 bases). V dropped 4 bases and J dropped 0 bases, with 16 bases sitting between them. This CDR3 is 17 amino acids long. Germline V gives CDR1 LNHDA, CDR2 SQIVND (reference sequence). The CDR3, as DNA: TGTGCCAGTAGTAGTCGGGGGACTGCGAATAGCAATCAGCCCCAGCATTTT. It specifies CASSSRGTANSNQPQHF.

This chain connects TRBV21-1 to TRBJ1-3; the D segment call TRBD1 is taken from the table without a DNA check. TRBV21-1 is a pseudogene segment. This CDR3 has 16 amino acids. CDR3 coding DNA: TGTGCCAGCAGCAACATCGGGACAGGGACTGGAAACACCATATATTTT. As protein: CASSNIGTGTGNTIYF.

The chain is built from TRBV10-3 and TRBJ2-5; 10 bases are shared with TRBD2. Germline CDR1 is ENHRY and CDR2 is SYGVKD. This CDR3 has 15 amino acids. The ends lost 4 bases at V and 2 bases at J; junction bases unmatched: 4. This CDR3 reads CAISGLAGAQETQYF. The CDR3 DNA reads TGTGCCATCAGTGGTCTAGCGGGGGCACAAGAGACCCAGTACTTC.

The chain uses TRBV11-3 and TRBJ2-2, with 8 positions matching TRBD1. V lost 5 bases to trimming and J lost 4 bases; unmatched junction nucleotides: 6. CDR3 size: 15 residues. The germline V gene encodes CDR1 SGHNT and CDR2 YENEEA. CDR3 DNA sequence: TGTGCCAGCAGCACTCAGGGGGCGCGCACCGGGGAGCTGTTTTTT. Translating gives CASSTQGARTGELFF.

Comments on this clone: In the same sample, other DNA sequences code for this CDR3. The V gene is TRBV7-2, the J gene TRBJ2-7, with 7 positions matching TRBD2. CDR1 is SGHTA and CDR2 is FQGNSA in the germline V gene. J lost 4 bases, V lost 3 bases, and 3 bases had no gene match. This CDR3 spans 13 amino acids. CDR3 DNA sequence: TGTGCCAGCAGCTTTGGGAGGGATTACGAGCAGTACTTC. This sequence encodes CASSFGRDYEQYF.

The chain has TRBV6-6 and TRBJ1-1, with 7 bases matching TRBD1. CDR1 MNHNY and CDR2 SVGAGI come from the germline V gene (reference sequence). This CDR3 spans 14 amino acids. The junction had 5 bases not matched to a gene; V was cut back by 5 bases and J by 2 bases. The DNA for the CDR3 is TGTGCCAGCAGTAAAGGGACAGCCAACACTGAAGCTTTCTTT. This codes for CASSKGTANTEAFF.

V and J are TRBV4-3 and TRBJ2-5; 11 bases are shared with TRBD2. V shed 4 bases and J 4 bases; nucleotides not matched to a gene: 17. CDR3 length: 19 amino acids. Germline CDR1 reads LGHNA; CDR2 reads YSLEER. The CDR3: CASSPTRGLAGGFIETQYF. The CDR3 bases are TGCGCCAGCAGCCCAACCCGGGGCCTAGCGGGGGGATTTATAGAGACCCAGTACTTC.

This chain joins TRBV5-1 and TRBJ1-5, with 10 positions matching TRBD1. The CDR3 length is 15 residues. With V trimmed by 4 bases and J by 2 bases, 3 bases remained unmatched. Per the germline V gene, CDR1 is SGHRS and CDR2 is YFSETQ. The CDR3 spells CASSPTGGGNQPQHF. The DNA for the CDR3 is TGCGCCAGCAGCCCGACAGGGGGCGGCAATCAGCCCCAGCATTTT.

The chain carries TRBV6-9 and TRBJ2-7; TRBD1 might be the D (7 bases). CDR3 length equals 15 residues. Trimming removed 2 bases from V and 6 bases from J, with 17 bases in between. Looked up from germline, CDR1 is MNHGY and CDR2 is SVAAGI. The CDR3 is CASSYVQGGPREQYF. The DNA of the CDR3 is TGTGCCAGCAGTTATGTCCAGGGGGGTCCCCGCGAGCAGTACTTC.

Written as DNA, the CDR3 is TGTGCCAGCAGCCCGTCACAGTTCTCTAATGAAAAACTGTTTTTT. Its protein product is CASSPSQFSNEKLFF. The J gene is TRBJ1-4, the V gene TRBV7-9; D remains ambiguous. Trimming pared 5 bases from V and 3 bases from J, leaving 13 bases between. Germline CDR1 SEHNR, CDR2 FQNEAQ (reference sequence). The CDR3 has 15 amino acids.

The gene calls are TRBV10-3 and TRBJ2-7; 12 nucleotides line up with TRBD2. The CDR3 length is 15 residues. The J segment lost 6 bases and the V segment lost 4 bases, leaving 7 bases of the junction unmatched. Germline V lookup: CDR1 ENHRY, CDR2 SYGVKD. The CDR3 DNA reads as TGTGCCATCAGTGGGGCTAGCGGGGGGGTAGGCGAGCAGTACTTC. Protein sequence: CAISGASGGVGEQYF.

The chain is built from TRBV7-9 and TRBJ1-1; D gene ambiguous. From germline, CDR1 is SEHNR and CDR2 FQNEAQ (reference sequence). The ends were cut back, 5 bases at V and 8 bases at J, with 12 bases in the middle. CDR3 length: 12 amino acids. CDR3 residues: CASSLGAVEAFF. As DNA, the CDR3 is TGTGCCAGCAGCCTAGGAGCTGTCGAAGCTTTCTTT.